The next 32 T cell receptor beta chains were all read from a single sample in a study of Ad26.COV2.S vaccination and SARS-CoV-2 variants. Clones were read by immunoSEQ multiplex PCR, and TCRdb kept only the in-frame ones, dropping some. The sample has roughly 100,000 clones; 80% are singletons. The sample consisted of peripheral blood, taken after recovery from COVID-19. Source of these receptors: a human donor who had recovered from COVID-19.

The chain links TRBV21-1 to TRBJ2-2. TRBV21-1 is an annotated pseudogene. CDR3 length: 15 residues. The CDR3 coding sequence is TGTGCCAGCACCCTCCTTGGTGGGAACACCGGGGAGCTGTTTTTT. Translation gives CASTLLGGNTGELFF.

V and J are TRBV28 and TRBJ2-7; 9 nucleotides align to TRBD1. The CDR3 covers 14 residues. CDR1 MDHEN and CDR2 SYDVKM come from the germline V gene. The V gene end was trimmed by 2 bases and the J gene end by 6 bases; junction bases not matched to a gene: 5. CDR3 in amino acids: CASSLGTGRGEQYF. DNA of the CDR3: TGTGCCAGCAGTTTAGGGACAGGGCGTGGCGAGCAGTACTTC.

As regards this clone: In the same sample, other DNA sequences code for this CDR3. This chain uses TRBV24-1 with TRBJ2-7; 9 nucleotides line up with TRBD1. CDR3 size: 14 residues. Per the germline V gene, CDR1 is KGHDR and CDR2 is SFDVKD. With V trimmed by 5 bases and J by 4 bases, 5 bases remained unmatched. CDR3 sequence reads: CATSADRGGYEQYF. The CDR3 DNA sequence: TGTGCCACCAGTGCGGACAGGGGAGGTTACGAGCAGTACTTC.

The sample holds many counts of this clone. V usage is TRBV18 and J usage is TRBJ1-2; maybe TRBD1 (5 bases). The CDR3 extends over 14 amino acids. The germline V and J ends were trimmed by 3 bases and 1 base, with 9 bases remaining between them. Germline V gene sequence: CDR1 KGHSH, CDR2 LQKENI. In DNA, the CDR3 is TGTGCCAGCTCACCTGCAGGGCGTAACTATGGCTACACCTTC. Translated: CASSPAGRNYGYTF.

The chain carries TRBV6-5 and TRBJ2-7, with D possibly TRBD1 on 5 matching bases. Germline V gene lookup returns CDR1 MNHEY and CDR2 SVGAGI. The CDR3 runs to 14 residues. Trimming cost V 10 bases and J 0 bases, with 16 bases left between them. The CDR3 nucleotides are TGTGCCACACCTTACGGAGACAGCTCCTACGAGCAGTACTTC. Protein sequence: CATPYGDSSYEQYF.

This chain links TRBV7-9 with TRBJ1-4; D ambiguous. Trimming shortened V by 2 bases and J by 0 bases, and 16 bases separated the two germline ends. Germline V lookup: CDR1 SEHNR, CDR2 FQNEAQ (reference sequence). This CDR3 spans 18 amino acids. The CDR3 is CASSLRRAISSTNEKLFF. The CDR3 nucleotides read TGTGCCAGCAGCTTAAGGAGGGCCATTTCTTCAACTAATGAAAAACTGTTTTTT. Filled out from reference TRBV7-9 and TRBJ1-4, the complete variable domain reads DTGVSQNPRHKITKRGQNVTFRCDPISEHNRLYWYRQTLGQGPEFLTYFQNEAQLEKSRLLSDRFSAERPKGSFSTLEIQRTEQGDSAMYLCASSLRRAISSTNEKLFFGSGTQLSVL.

The chain has TRBV27 and TRBJ2-3; D remains ambiguous. CDR3 length: 15 residues. Germline lookup yields CDR1 MNHEY and CDR2 SMNVEV (reference sequence). V shed 5 bases and J shed 2 bases, with 14 bases lying between them. The CDR3 reads CASSTRLALTDTQYF. The CDR3 DNA reads TGTGCCAGCAGTACCCGACTGGCCCTCACAGATACGCAGTATTTT.

This clone has just a few counts. The V and J genes are TRBV30 and TRBJ2-1; tentative D call: TRBD2 (6 bases). This CDR3 is built from 15 residues. Per germline, CDR1 GTSNPN and CDR2 SVGIG (reference sequence). The V and J ends lost 6 bases and 4 bases respectively, with 19 bases between them. CDR3 sequence reads: CACGGESGGYNEQFF. CDR3 sequence (DNA): TGTGCCTGTGGAGGGGAAAGTGGGGGTTACAATGAGCAGTTCTTC.

The chain is built from TRBV27 and TRBJ1-1; D possibly corresponds to TRBD1 (5 bases). CDR1 is MNHEY and CDR2 is SMNVEV in the germline V gene (reference sequence). With 6 bases removed from V and 1 base from J, the gap between germline ends came to 12 bases. The CDR3 has 14 amino acids. This CDR3 is CASRRTTENTEAFF. CDR3 DNA: TGTGCCAGCAGGCGGACGACAGAGAACACTGAAGCTTTCTTT.

This chain joins TRBV5-4 and TRBJ2-2; 12 positions agree with TRBD1. The CDR3 runs to 17 residues. Per the germline V gene, CDR1 is SGHNT and CDR2 is YYREEE (reference sequence). With 4 bases clipped from V and 4 bases from J, the junction kept 8 bases outside the gene matches. CDR3 protein: CASSLQGQGAVTGELFF. DNA of the CDR3: TGTGCCAGCAGCCTCCAGGGACAGGGGGCGGTCACCGGGGAGCTGTTTTTT.

The chain employs TRBV30 and TRBJ2-1; tentative D call: TRBD1 (6 bases). The CDR3 runs 12 residues. Germline values: CDR1 GTSNPN, CDR2 SVGIG (reference sequence). V lost 7 bases and J lost 6, with 13 bases in between. CDR3 nucleotide sequence: TGTGCCTCCGGACAGAGCGGCAATGAGCAGTTCTTC. It is translated as CASGQSGNEQFF.

This chain links TRBV30 with TRBJ2-3; possible D gene TRBD1, 6 bases. This CDR3 is 14 amino acids long. V was trimmed by 4 bases and J by 0 bases, leaving 11 bases between them. CDR1 and CDR2 from the germline V gene are GTSNPN and SVGIG (reference sequence). The CDR3 reads CAWTTGQSTDTQYF. The CDR3 DNA reads as TGTGCCTGGACCACAGGGCAGAGCACAGATACGCAGTATTTT. The whole variable domain, remainder taken from reference TRBV30 and TRBJ2-3, is SQTIHQWPATLVQPVGSPLSLECTVEGTSNPNLYWYRQAAGRGLQLLFYSVGIGQISSEVPQNLSASRPQDRQFILSSKKLLLSDSGFYLCAWTTGQSTDTQYFGPGTRLTVL.

The table lists this clone with a few counts. The chain is built from TRBV15 and TRBJ1-5; no firm D call. Per germline, CDR1 LNHNV and CDR2 YYDKDF (reference sequence). Trimming pared 0 bases from V and 1 base from J, leaving 7 bases between. The CDR3 is made up of 15 amino acids. The CDR3 sequence is CATSRDYGSNQPQHF. The DNA of the CDR3 is TGTGCCACCAGCAGAGATTACGGGAGCAATCAGCCCCAGCATTTT.

This clone was observed a handful of times. This chain connects TRBV7-9 to TRBJ2-7; D might be TRBD2 (5 bases). The length of the CDR3 is 15 residues. Germline loops: CDR1 SEHNR, CDR2 FQNEAQ (reference sequence). Deletions cut 5 bases from V and 0 bases from J, with 14 bases between. CDR3 DNA: TGTGCCAGCAGCCCGGCGATGGGGAGCTCCTACGAGCAGTACTTC. It codes for CASSPAMGSSYEQYF. Full variable domain (remainder filled in from reference TRBV7-9 and TRBJ2-7): DTGVSQNPRHKITKRGQNVTFRCDPISEHNRLYWYRQTLGQGPEFLTYFQNEAQLEKSRLLSDRFSAERPKGSFSTLEIQRTEQGDSAMYLCASSPAMGSSYEQYFGPGTRLTVT.

V is TRBV19 and J is TRBJ2-4, with TRBD2 identical over 8 bases. Trimming at V came to 1 base and at J to 6 bases, leaving 17 bases not matched to a gene. This CDR3 region has 19 residues. From germline, CDR1 is LNHDA and CDR2 SQIVND (reference sequence). CDR3 in DNA: TGTGCCAGTAGTATAGGGGCCATCACCGGGACTAGGTTTAGAAACATTCAGTACTTC. Its translation is CASSIGAITGTRFRNIQYF.

This chain joins TRBV7-9 and TRBJ2-7, with 8 bases lining up with TRBD1. Germline V gives CDR1 SEHNR, CDR2 FQNEAQ (reference sequence). V was pared by 5 bases and J by 5 bases, with 11 bases of the junction left unmatched. This CDR3 region has 15 residues. CDR3 in DNA: TGTGCCAGCAGCGGGAGACAGGGGTTGGGGAACGAGCAGTACTTC. Protein: CASSGRQGLGNEQYF.

About this clone itself: Sequence at one end of the junction differs from germline and may be a read error. The J gene is TRBJ2-1, the V gene TRBV24-1; D is unclear. CDR1 KGHDR and CDR2 SFDVKD come from the germline V gene. The CDR3 contains 11 residues. The CDR3 region is CASSPGDEQFF. In DNA form, the CDR3 reads TGTGCCTCCAGTCCGGGCGATGAGCAGTTCTTC.

Note on this clone: This sample includes further DNA sequences coding for the same CDR3. This rearrangement joins TRBV19 to TRBJ1-5; D is ambiguous. V was shortened by 4 bases and J by 4 bases, with 8 bases between the two germline ends. The germline V gene has CDR1 LNHDA and CDR2 SQIVND (reference sequence). This CDR3 comprises 13 residues. CDR3: CASSRDRNQPQHF. The CDR3 nucleotides read TGTGCCAGTAGTAGGGATAGAAATCAGCCCCAGCATTTT. Complete variable domain (other parts from reference TRBV19 and TRBJ1-5): DGGITQSPKYLFRKEGQNVTLSCEQNLNHDAMYWYRQDPGQGLRLIYYSQIVNDFQKGDIAEGYSVSREKKESFPLTVTSAQKNPTAFYLCASSRDRNQPQHFGDGTRLSIL.

This chain uses TRBV19 with TRBJ2-2; possibly TRBD1 for D (6 bases). The V and J ends lost 7 bases and 3 bases respectively, with 15 bases between them. This CDR3 comprises 15 residues. Germline-derived CDR1 and CDR2 are LNHDA and SQIVND (reference sequence). DNA for the CDR3: TGTGCCAGTACCACCGACAGGTCTTACACCGGGGAGCTGTTTTTT. Its protein is CASTTDRSYTGELFF.

The V gene is TRBV5-1, the J gene TRBJ2-7, with TRBD2 as a possible D gene (6 bases). The CDR3 is made up of 14 amino acids. V lost 2 bases and J lost 5, with 14 bases in between. Germline loops: CDR1 SGHRS, CDR2 YFSETQ. The chain's CDR3 is CASSLGIGGNEQYF. For the CDR3, the DNA is TGCGCCAGCAGCTTAGGGATTGGGGGGAACGAGCAGTACTTC.

The chain combines TRBV10-3 with TRBJ2-4, with D perhaps being TRBD1 or TRBD2 (5 bases each). Germline lookup yields CDR1 ENHRY and CDR2 SYGVKD. The CDR3 extends over 13 amino acids. The V end was cut by 0 bases, the J end by 13 bases, with 13 bases between. CDR3 loop: CAISESGPGRQYF. The CDR3 DNA follows: TGTGCCATCAGTGAGTCTGGGCCAGGGAGACAGTACTTC.

In DNA form, the CDR3 reads TGTGCCACCAGTGATGCCGGACTAGCGGGGGGTCGGGAGACCCAGTACTTC. Translated: CATSDAGLAGGRETQYF. The chain is built from TRBV24-1 and TRBJ2-5; 14 bases map to TRBD2. The J segment lost 5 bases and the V segment lost 3 bases, leaving 7 bases of the junction unmatched. The germline V gene has CDR1 KGHDR and CDR2 SFDVKD. The CDR3 is 17 amino acids.

In its sample, this clone was seen many times. The chain couples TRBV19 to TRBJ1-6, with a possible D match to TRBD1 (5 bases). The CDR3 is 16 amino acids. CDR1 is LNHDA, CDR2 SQIVND, per germline (reference sequence). The V end lost 6 bases, the J end lost 8 bases, and 20 bases lay between the germline ends. The CDR3 region has the DNA TGTGCCAGTAGCCCTCGCGACAGTTTTCGGGATTCACCCCTCCACTTT. Protein product: CASSPRDSFRDSPLHF.

This clone was observed once. The genes are TRBV3-1 (or the pseudogene TRBV3-2) and TRBJ1-5; D is unresolved. CDR3 length: 15 amino acids. V lost 0 bases and J lost 3, with 9 bases in between. Per germline, CDR1 LGHDT and CDR2 YNNKEL (reference sequence). The CDR3 loop reads CASSQDPGINQPQHF. Written as DNA, the CDR3 is TGTGCCAGCAGCCAAGATCCGGGTATCAATCAGCCCCAGCATTTT.

The V gene is TRBV29-1, the J gene TRBJ1-2; 8 bases are a match to TRBD1. The CDR3 is 15 residues long. From germline, CDR1 is SQVTM and CDR2 ANQGSEA. V shed 5 bases and J 2 bases; nucleotides not matched to a gene: 10. For the CDR3, the DNA is TGCAGCGTTCCGATTCCGGGACAGGAAAACTATGGCTACACCTTC. It codes for CSVPIPGQENYGYTF.

The chain couples TRBV24-1 to TRBJ2-4; D is unresolved. CDR3 length equals 16 residues. The germline V and J ends were trimmed by 3 bases and 5 bases, with 16 bases remaining between them. Germline V gene sequence: CDR1 KGHDR, CDR2 SFDVKD. In DNA, the CDR3 is TGTGCCACCAGTGATACCGGTCGCAGTTCGGAAAACATTCAGTACTTC. Residues: CATSDTGRSSENIQYF.

This clone was found a few times. The chain employs TRBV20-1 and TRBJ2-1; D unclear. Trimming pared 5 bases from V and 5 bases from J, leaving 7 bases between. Germline V CDR1 and CDR2: DFQATT, SNEGSKA (reference sequence). CDR3 size: 11 residues. CDR3 loop: CSADGNNEQFF. Here the CDR3 DNA reads TGCAGTGCTGACGGCAACAATGAGCAGTTCTTC.

The chain recombines TRBV14 with TRBJ1-5; the D is unclear. The CDR3 is 13 amino acids. Germline V gives CDR1 SGHDN, CDR2 FVKESK. V shed 0 bases and J shed 4 bases, with 4 bases lying between them. The CDR3 spells CASSQEWNQPQHF. Here the CDR3 DNA reads TGTGCCAGCAGCCAAGAGTGGAATCAGCCCCAGCATTTT. Together with reference TRBV14 and TRBJ1-5, the CDR3 gives the full variable domain: EAGVTQFPSHSVIEKGQTVTLRCDPISGHDNLYWYRRVMGKEIKFLLHFVKESKQDESGMPNNRFLAERTGGTYSTLKVQPAELEDSGVYFCASSQEWNQPQHFGDGTRLSIL.

The chain is built from TRBV7-3 and TRBJ2-1; 14 positions agree with TRBD2. The CDR3 sequence is 16 residues long. Germline V lookup: CDR1 SGHTA, CDR2 FQGTGA. V lost 4 bases, J lost 8 bases, and 7 bases stayed unmatched. In DNA, the CDR3 is TGTGCCAGCAGCTCTAGTGGGACTAGCGGGGGAGATGAGCAGTTCTTC. It encodes CASSSSGTSGGDEQFF.

This chain joins TRBV5-1 and TRBJ1-1, with D possibly matching TRBD1 (6 bases). Deletions cut 1 base from V and 0 bases from J, with 22 bases between. The CDR3 runs to 19 residues. Germline assignment: CDR1 SGHRS and CDR2 YFSETQ. CDR3 DNA sequence: TGCGCCAGCAGCTTGTTTCCTAGTTCGGGGGGCGGAGTGAACACTGAAGCTTTCTTT. It translates to CASSLFPSSGGGVNTEAFF.

The rearrangement uses TRBV24-1 and TRBJ2-3, with unresolved D. CDR3 length: 15 residues. V was cut by 4 bases and J by 0 bases, with 10 bases left in between. CDR1 KGHDR and CDR2 SFDVKD come from the germline V gene. This CDR3 is CATSEGRYSTDTQYF. CDR3 coding DNA: TGTGCCACCAGTGAGGGTCGGTATAGCACAGATACGCAGTATTTT.

This sequence joins TRBV7-2 and TRBJ2-5, with D perhaps assigned TRBD1 or TRBD2 (5 bases each). CDR1 is SGHTA and CDR2 is FQGNSA in the germline V gene. The V end lost 5 bases, the J end lost 4 bases, and 14 bases lay between the germline ends. This CDR3 is built from 14 residues. The CDR3 loop is CASSPGTGPETQYF. The CDR3 DNA reads TGTGCCAGCAGCCCGGGGACGGGCCCAGAGACCCAGTACTTC.